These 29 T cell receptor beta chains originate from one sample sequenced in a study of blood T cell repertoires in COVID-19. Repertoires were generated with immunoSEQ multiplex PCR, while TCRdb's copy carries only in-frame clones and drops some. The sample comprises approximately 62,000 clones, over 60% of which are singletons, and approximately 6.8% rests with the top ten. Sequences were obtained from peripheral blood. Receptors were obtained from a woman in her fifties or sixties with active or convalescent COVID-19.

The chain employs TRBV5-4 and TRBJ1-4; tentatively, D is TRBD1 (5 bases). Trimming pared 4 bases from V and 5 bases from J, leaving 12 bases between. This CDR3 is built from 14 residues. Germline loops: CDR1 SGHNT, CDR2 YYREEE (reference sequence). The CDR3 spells CASSRGTENEKLFF. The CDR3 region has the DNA TGTGCCAGCAGCCGGGGGACGGAAAATGAAAAACTGTTTTTT.

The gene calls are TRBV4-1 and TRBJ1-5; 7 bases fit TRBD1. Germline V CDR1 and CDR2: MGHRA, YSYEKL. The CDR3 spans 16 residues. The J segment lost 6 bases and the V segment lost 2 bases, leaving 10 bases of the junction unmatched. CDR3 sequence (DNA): TGCGCCAGCAGCCAAACACAGCGAGGGGGCGGTCAGCCCCAGCATTTT. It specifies CASSQTQRGGGQPQHF.

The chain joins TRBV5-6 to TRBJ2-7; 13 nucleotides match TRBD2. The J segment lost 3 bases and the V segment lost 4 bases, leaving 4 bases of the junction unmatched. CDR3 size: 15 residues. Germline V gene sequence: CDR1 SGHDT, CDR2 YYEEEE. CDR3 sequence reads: CASSLGLAGIYEQYF. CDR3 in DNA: TGTGCCAGCAGCCTGGGACTAGCGGGGATCTACGAGCAGTACTTC.

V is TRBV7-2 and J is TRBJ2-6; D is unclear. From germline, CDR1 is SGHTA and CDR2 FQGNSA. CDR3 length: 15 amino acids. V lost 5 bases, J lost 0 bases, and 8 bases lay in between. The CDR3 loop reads CASSTDTSGANVLTF. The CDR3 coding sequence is TGTGCCAGCAGCACCGACACCTCTGGGGCCAACGTCCTGACTTTC.

The CDR3 region has the DNA TGTGCCAGCGTAGATGATAACTATGGCTACACCTTC. Amino acid sequence: CASVDDNYGYTF. The chain is built from TRBV9 and TRBJ1-2; no clear D. The ends were cut back, 7 bases at V and 1 base at J, with 8 bases in the middle. Germline values: CDR1 SGDLS, CDR2 YYNGEE. This CDR3 has 12 amino acids.

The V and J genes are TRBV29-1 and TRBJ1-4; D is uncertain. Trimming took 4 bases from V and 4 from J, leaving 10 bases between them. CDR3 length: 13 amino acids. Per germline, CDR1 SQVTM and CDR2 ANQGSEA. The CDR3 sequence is CSVVVQYNEKLFF. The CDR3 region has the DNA TGCAGCGTTGTCGTACAGTATAATGAAAAACTGTTTTTT.

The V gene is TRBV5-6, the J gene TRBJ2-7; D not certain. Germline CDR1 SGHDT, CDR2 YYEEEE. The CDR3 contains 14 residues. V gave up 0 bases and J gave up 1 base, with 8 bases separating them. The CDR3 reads CASSLASVSYEQYF. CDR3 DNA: TGTGCCAGCAGCTTGGCTTCCGTGTCCTACGAGCAGTACTTC. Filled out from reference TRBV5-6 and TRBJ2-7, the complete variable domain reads DAGVTQSPTHLIKTRGQQVTLRCSPKSGHDTVSWYQQALGQGPQFIFQYYEEEERQRGNFPDRFSGHQFPNYSSELNVNALLLGDSALYLCASSLASVSYEQYFGPGTRLTVT.

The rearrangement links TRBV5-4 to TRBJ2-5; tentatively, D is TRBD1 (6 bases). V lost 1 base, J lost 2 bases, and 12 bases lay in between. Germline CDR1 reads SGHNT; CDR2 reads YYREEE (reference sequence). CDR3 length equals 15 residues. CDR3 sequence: CASSLMGASQETQYF. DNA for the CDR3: TGTGCCAGCAGCTTGATGGGGGCTTCACAAGAGACCCAGTACTTC.

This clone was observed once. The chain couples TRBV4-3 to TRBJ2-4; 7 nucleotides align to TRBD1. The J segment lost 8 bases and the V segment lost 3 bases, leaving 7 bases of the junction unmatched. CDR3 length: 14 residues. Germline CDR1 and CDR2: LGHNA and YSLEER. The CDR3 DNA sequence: TGCGCCAGCAGCCAGGAGACAGGGTTGGACATTCAGTACTTC. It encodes CASSQETGLDIQYF.

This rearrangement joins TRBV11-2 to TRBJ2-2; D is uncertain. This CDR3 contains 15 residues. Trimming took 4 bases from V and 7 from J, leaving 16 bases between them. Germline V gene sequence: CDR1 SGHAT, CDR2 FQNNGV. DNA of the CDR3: TGTGCCAGCAGCTCGTCTAGAGCCCCAAACGGGGAGCTGTTTTTT. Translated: CASSSSRAPNGELFF. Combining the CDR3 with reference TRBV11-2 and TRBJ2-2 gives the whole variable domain EAGVAQSPRYKIIEKRQSVAFWCNPISGHATLYWYQQILGQGPKLLIQFQNNGVVDDSQLPKDRFSAERLKGVDSTLKIQPAKLEDSAVYLCASSSSRAPNGELFFGEGSRLTVL.

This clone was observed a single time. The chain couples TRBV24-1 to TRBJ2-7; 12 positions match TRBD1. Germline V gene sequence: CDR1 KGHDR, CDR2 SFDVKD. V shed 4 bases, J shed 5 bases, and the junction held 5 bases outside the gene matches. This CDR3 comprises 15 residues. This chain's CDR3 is CATSDGGTGGDEQYF. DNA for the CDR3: TGTGCCACCAGTGACGGAGGGACAGGGGGCGACGAGCAGTACTTC.

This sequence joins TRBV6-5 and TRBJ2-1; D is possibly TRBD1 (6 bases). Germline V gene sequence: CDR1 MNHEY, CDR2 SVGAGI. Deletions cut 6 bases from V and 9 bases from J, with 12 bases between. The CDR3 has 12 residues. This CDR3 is CASSYRGGEQFF. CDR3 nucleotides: TGTGCCAGCAGCTATCGAGGGGGTGAGCAGTTCTTC.

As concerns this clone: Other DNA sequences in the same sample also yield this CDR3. The CDR3 sequence is CATSPGQGRGYTF. CDR3 bases: TGTGCCACCAGCCCGGGACAGGGACGTGGCTACACCTTC. The J gene is TRBJ1-2, the V gene TRBV24-1, with 9 bases that match TRBD1. The CDR3 consists of 13 residues. Per germline, CDR1 KGHDR and CDR2 SFDVKD. V gave up 7 bases and J gave up 7 bases; unmatched junction bases: 6.

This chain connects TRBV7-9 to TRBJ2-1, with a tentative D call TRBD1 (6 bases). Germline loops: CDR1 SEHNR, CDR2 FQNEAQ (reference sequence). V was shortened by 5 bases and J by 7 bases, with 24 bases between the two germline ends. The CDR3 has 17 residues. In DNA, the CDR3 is TGTGCCAGCAGCCCCTGGACAGTTCTACCGGTGACAAATGAGCAGTTCTTC. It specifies CASSPWTVLPVTNEQFF.

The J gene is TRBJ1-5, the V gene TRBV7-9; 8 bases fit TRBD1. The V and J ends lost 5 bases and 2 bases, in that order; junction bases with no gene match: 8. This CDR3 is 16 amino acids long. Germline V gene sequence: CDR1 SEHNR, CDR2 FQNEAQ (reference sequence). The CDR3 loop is CASSPGQGRGNQPQHF. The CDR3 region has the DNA TGTGCCAGCAGCCCAGGACAGGGAAGGGGCAATCAGCCCCAGCATTTT.

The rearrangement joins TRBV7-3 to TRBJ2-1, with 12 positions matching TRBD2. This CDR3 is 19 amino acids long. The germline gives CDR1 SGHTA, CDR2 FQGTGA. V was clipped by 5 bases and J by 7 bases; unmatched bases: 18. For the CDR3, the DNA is TGTGCCAGCAGCAACCCAGGCCTAGCGGGAGGGGAGAGCAGGAATGAGCAGTTCTTC. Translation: CASSNPGLAGGESRNEQFF.

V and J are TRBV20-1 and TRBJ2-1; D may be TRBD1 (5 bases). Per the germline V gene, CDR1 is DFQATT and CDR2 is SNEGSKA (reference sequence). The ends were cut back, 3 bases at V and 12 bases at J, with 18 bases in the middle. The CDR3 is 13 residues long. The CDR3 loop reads CSASGASYDGQFF. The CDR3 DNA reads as TGCAGTGCTAGTGGGGCCTCATATGATGGGCAGTTCTTC.

In nucleotides, the CDR3 is TGTGCCACCAGTAGTGGTGGGGGACTAGCGGGTTACGAGCAGTACTTC. Its protein is CATSSGGGLAGYEQYF. The V gene is TRBV15, the J gene TRBJ2-7; 12 bases agree with TRBD2. The junction had 10 bases not matched to a gene; V was cut back by 6 bases and J by 4 bases. The germline V gene encodes CDR1 LNHNV and CDR2 YYDKDF (reference sequence). The CDR3 is 16 amino acids. Variable domain in full (rest from reference TRBV15 and TRBJ2-7): DAMVIQNPRYQVTQFGKPVTLSCSQTLNHNVMYWYQQKSSQAPKLLFHYYDKDFNNEADTPDNFQSRRPNTSFCFLDIRSPGLGDTAMYLCATSSGGGLAGYEQYFGPGTRLTVT.

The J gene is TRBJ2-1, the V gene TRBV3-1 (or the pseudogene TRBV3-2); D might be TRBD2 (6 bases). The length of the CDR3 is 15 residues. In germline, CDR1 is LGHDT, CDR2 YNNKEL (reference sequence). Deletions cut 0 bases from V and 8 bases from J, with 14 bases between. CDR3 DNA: TGTGCCAGCAGCCAAGATTCACTAGCCGGCGATGAGCAGTTCTTC. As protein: CASSQDSLAGDEQFF.

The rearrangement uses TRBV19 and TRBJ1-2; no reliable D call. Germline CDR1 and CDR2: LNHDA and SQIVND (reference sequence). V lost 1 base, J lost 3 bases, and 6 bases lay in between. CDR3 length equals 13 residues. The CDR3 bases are TGTGCCAGTAGTATAGCGGCGGACTATGGCTACACCTTC. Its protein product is CASSIAADYGYTF. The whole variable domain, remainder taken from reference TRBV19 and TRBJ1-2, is DGGITQSPKYLFRKEGQNVTLSCEQNLNHDAMYWYRQDPGQGLRLIYYSQIVNDFQKGDIAEGYSVSREKKESFPLTVTSAQKNPTAFYLCASSIAADYGYTFGSGTRLTVV.

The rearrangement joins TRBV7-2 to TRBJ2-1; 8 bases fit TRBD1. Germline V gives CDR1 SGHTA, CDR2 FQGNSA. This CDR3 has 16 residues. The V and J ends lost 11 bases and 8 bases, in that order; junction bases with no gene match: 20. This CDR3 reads CAAGPGGRVIRDEQFF. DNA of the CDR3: TGTGCCGCCGGCCCAGGGGGCCGGGTGATCAGGGATGAGCAGTTCTTC.

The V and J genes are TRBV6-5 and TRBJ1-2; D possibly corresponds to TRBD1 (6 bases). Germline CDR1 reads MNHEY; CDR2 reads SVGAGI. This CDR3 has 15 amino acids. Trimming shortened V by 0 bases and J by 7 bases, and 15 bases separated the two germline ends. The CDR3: CASSYSGGLTVGYTF. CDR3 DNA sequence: TGTGCCAGCAGTTACTCAGGGGGACTAACGGTTGGCTACACCTTC.

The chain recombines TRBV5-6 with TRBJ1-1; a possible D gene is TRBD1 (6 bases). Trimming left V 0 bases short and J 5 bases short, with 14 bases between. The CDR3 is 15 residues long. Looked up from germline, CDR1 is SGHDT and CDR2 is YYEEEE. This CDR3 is CASSLVLGALTEAFF. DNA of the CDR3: TGTGCCAGCAGCTTGGTATTGGGGGCTTTAACTGAAGCTTTCTTT.

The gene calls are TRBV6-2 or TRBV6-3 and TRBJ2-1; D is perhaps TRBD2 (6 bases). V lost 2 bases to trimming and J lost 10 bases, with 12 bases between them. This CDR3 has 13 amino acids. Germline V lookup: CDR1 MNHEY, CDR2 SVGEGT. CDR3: CASSYGRQNEQFF. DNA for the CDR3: TGTGCCAGCAGTTACGGGAGGCAGAACGAGCAGTTCTTC.

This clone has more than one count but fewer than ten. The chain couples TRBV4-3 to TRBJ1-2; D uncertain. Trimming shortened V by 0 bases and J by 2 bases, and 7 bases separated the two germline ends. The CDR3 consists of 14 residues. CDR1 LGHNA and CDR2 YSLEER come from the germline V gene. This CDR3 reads CASSQDGGNYGYTF. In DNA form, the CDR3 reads TGCGCCAGCAGCCAAGACGGAGGGAACTATGGCTACACCTTC.

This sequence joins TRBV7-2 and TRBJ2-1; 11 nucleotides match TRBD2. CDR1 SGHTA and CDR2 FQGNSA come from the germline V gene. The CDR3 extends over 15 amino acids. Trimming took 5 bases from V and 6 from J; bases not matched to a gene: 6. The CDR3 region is CASSRISGGGNEQFF. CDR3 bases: TGTGCCAGCAGCCGGATTAGCGGGGGGGGCAATGAGCAGTTCTTC.

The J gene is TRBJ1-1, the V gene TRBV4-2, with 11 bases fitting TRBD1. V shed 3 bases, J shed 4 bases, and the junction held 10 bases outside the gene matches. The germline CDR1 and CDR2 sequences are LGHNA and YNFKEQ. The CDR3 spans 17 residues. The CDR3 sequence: CASSQVDRGRRGTEAFF. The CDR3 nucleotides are TGTGCCAGCAGCCAGGTGGACAGGGGGCGGAGGGGCACTGAAGCTTTCTTT.

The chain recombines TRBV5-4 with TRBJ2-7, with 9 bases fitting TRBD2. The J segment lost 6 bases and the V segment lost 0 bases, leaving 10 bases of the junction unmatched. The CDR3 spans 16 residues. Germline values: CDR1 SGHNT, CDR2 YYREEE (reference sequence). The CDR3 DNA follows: TGTGCCAGCAGCTTGGGGCTAGCGGGATTCCAAGGCGAGCAGTACTTC. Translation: CASSLGLAGFQGEQYF. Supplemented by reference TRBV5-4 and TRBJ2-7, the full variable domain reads ETGVTQSPTHLIKTRGQQVTLRCSSQSGHNTVSWYQQALGQGPQFIFQYYREEENGRGNFPPRFSGLQFPNYSSELNVNALELDDSALYLCASSLGLAGFQGEQYFGPGTRLTVT.

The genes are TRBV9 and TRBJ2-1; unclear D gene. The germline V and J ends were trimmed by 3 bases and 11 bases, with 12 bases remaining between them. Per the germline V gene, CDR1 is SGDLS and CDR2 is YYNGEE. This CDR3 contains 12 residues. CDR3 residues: CASSATLTQQFF. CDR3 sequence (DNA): TGTGCCAGCAGCGCCACCCTGACTCAGCAGTTCTTC.